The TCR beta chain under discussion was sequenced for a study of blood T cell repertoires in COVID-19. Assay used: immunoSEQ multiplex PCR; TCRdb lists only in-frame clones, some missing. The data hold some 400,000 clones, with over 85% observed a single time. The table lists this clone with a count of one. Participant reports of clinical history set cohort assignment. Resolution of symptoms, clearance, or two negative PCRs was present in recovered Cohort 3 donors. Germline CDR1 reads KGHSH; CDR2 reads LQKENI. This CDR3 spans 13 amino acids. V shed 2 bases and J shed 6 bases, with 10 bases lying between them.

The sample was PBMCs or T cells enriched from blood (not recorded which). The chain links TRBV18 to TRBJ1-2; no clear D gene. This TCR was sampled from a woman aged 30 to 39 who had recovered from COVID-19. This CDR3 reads CASSPFVRDGYTF. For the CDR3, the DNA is TGTGCCAGCTCACCATTTGTACGGGATGGCTACACCTTC.